Each of the 8 T cell receptor beta chains below was sequenced from the same sample in a study of OX40 agonist ivuxolimab in advanced cancers. Only in-frame clones appear in the TCRdb table, and some are missing; sequencing was by immunoSEQ multiplex PCR. The sample has approximately 82,000 clones; about 91% are singletons. The source material was CD4+ or CD8+ T cells sorted from blood, sampled in a trial of the OX40 agonist ivuxolimab. The origin of the receptors is an adult with an advanced solid tumor such as melanoma, head and neck, liver or kidney cancer.

The genes are TRBV5-1 and TRBJ2-3; possible D gene TRBD1, 6 bases. Trimming pared 4 bases from V and 4 bases from J, leaving 28 bases between. This CDR3 region has 19 residues. In germline, CDR1 is SGHRS, CDR2 YFSETQ. CDR3 sequence (DNA): TGCGCCAGCAGCCGGATCCAGGGGCTGGGTCGATCTGTAGCAGATACGCAGTATTTT. This gives the protein CASSRIQGLGRSVADTQYF.

This clone was recorded once. The rearrangement links TRBV7-8 to TRBJ2-7; TRBD2 matches 9 bases. The CDR3 runs 16 residues. Germline CDR1 SGHVS, CDR2 FQNEAQ. Trimming removed 4 bases from V and 2 bases from J; junction bases left unmatched: 9. CDR3 amino acids: CASSSKGLASTYEQYF. CDR3 DNA: TGTGCCAGCAGCTCGAAAGGACTAGCGAGTACCTACGAGCAGTACTTC.

The V call is TRBV27, the J call TRBJ2-3, with 9 bases that match TRBD1. Per the germline V gene, CDR1 is MNHEY and CDR2 is SMNVEV (reference sequence). With V trimmed by 5 bases and J by 8 bases, 5 bases remained unmatched. This CDR3 region has 13 residues. The CDR3 loop is CASSRGQGGTQYF. The CDR3 nucleotides read TGTGCCAGCAGTAGGGGACAGGGTGGTACGCAGTATTTT.

V and J are TRBV7-2 and TRBJ2-6; tentatively, D is TRBD1 (6 bases). CDR3 size: 17 residues. The V end lost 2 bases, the J end lost 2 bases, and 13 bases lay between the germline ends. Germline V gene lookup returns CDR1 SGHTA and CDR2 FQGNSA. CDR3 DNA: TGTGCCAGCAGCTTAACCGCAGGGGTCGCTGGGGCCAACGTCCTGACTTTC. The encoded protein is CASSLTAGVAGANVLTF.

This CDR3 is CASSYSGEDEKLFF. CDR3 sequence (DNA): TGTGCCAGCAGTTACTCAGGGGAGGATGAAAAACTGTTTTTT. The rearrangement links TRBV6-5 to TRBJ1-4, with a weak D call TRBD1 (5 bases). In germline, CDR1 is MNHEY, CDR2 SVGAGI. V was clipped by 0 bases and J by 6 bases, with 8 bases between them. CDR3 length: 14 residues.

This chain uses TRBV9 with TRBJ2-1; 12 bases agree with TRBD2. Germline CDR1 SGDLS, CDR2 YYNGEE. The junction had 8 bases not matched to a gene; V was cut back by 1 base and J by 6 bases. The CDR3 is 17 amino acids. CDR3 DNA: TGTGCCAGCAGCGTAACGGCTAGCGGGAGGGGAGGCAATGAGCAGTTCTTC. This sequence encodes CASSVTASGRGGNEQFF.

The chain couples TRBV15 to TRBJ2-7; 8 bases line up with TRBD1. V lost 0 bases, J lost 3 bases, and 10 bases stayed unmatched. The CDR3 has 17 amino acids. The V gene's germline CDR1 is LNHNV and CDR2 YYDKDF (reference sequence). This CDR3 is CATSREGATGALYEQYF. The DNA of the CDR3 is TGTGCCACCAGCAGAGAGGGGGCGACAGGGGCCCTCTACGAGCAGTACTTC.

This clone was observed once. The V gene is TRBV11-3, the J gene TRBJ2-2; the D is unclear. Trimming left V 7 bases short and J 1 base short, with 4 bases between. The germline gives CDR1 SGHNT, CDR2 YENEEA. The CDR3 totals 12 residues. CDR3 DNA: TGTGCCAGCAACCAGAACACCGGGGAGCTGTTTTTT. Residues: CASNQNTGELFF.